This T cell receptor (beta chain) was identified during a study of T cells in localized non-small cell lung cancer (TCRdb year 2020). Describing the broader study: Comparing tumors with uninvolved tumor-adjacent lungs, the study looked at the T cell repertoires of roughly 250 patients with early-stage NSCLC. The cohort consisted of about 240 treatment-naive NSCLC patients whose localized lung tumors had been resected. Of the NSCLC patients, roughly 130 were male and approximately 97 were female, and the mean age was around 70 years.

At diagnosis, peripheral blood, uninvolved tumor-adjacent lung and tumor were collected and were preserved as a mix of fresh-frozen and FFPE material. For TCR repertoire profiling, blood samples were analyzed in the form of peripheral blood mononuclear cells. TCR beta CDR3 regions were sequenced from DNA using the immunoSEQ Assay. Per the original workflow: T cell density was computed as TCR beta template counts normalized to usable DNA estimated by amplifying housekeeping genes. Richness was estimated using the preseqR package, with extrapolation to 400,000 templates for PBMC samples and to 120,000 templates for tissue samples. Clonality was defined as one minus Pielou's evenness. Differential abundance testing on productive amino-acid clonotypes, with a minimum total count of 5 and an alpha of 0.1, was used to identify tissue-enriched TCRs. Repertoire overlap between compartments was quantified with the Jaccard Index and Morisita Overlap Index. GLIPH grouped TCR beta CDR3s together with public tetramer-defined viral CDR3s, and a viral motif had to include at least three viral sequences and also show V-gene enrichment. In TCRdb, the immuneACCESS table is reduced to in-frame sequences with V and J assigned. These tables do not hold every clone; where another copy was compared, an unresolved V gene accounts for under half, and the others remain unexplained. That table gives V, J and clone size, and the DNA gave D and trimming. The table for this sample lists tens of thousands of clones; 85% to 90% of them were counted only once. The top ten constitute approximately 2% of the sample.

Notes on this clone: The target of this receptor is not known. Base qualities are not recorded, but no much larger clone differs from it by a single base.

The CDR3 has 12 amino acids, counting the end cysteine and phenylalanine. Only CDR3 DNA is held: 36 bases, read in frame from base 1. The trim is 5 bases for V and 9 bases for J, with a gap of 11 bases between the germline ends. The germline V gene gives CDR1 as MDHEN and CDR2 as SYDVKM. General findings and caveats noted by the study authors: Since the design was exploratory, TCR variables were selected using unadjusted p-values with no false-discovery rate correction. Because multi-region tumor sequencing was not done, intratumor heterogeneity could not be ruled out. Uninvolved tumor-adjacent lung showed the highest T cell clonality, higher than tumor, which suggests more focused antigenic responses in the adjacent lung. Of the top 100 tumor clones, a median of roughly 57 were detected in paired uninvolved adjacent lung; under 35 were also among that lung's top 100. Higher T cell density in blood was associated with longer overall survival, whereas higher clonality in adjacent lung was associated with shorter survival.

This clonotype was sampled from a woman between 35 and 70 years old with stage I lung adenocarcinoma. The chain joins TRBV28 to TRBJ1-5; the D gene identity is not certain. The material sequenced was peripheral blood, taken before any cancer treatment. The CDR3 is CASSPRKWPQHF. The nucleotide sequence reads TGTGCCAGCAGTCCCCGAAAGTGGCCCCAGCATTTT.